Listed below are T cell receptor beta chains from one sample, sequenced in a study of blood T cell repertoires in COVID-19. Sequencing used immunoSEQ multiplex PCR; TCRdb keeps in-frame clones, though not all of them. In the table there are about 100,000 clones, around 84% of which are singletons. Sample: peripheral blood. These receptors came from a woman aged 55 to 70 with acute or convalescent COVID-19. CDR3s include the opening cysteine and the closing phenylalanine or tryptophan. D genes are given only for firm matches. A row's size may be missing; if present it is once, few, many or a size class.

v_call: TRBV3-1/TRBV3-2
clone_size: NA
cdr3_length: 16
j_call: TRBJ2-2
d_call: TRBD2
cdr3_nt: TGTGCCAGCAGCCAAGTCACGGGGGGGAACACCGGGGAGCTGTTTTTT
cdr3_aa: CASSQVTGGNTGELFF

v_call: TRBV28
clone_size: NA
cdr3_length: 16
j_call: TRBJ1-5
d_call: NA
cdr3_nt: TGTGCCAGCAGTTTCCACCGCAGGGCAGGGGAACAGCCCCAGCATTTT
cdr3_aa: CASSFHRRAGEQPQHF

v_call: TRBV6-2/TRBV6-3
clone_size: NA
cdr3_length: 17
j_call: TRBJ2-2
d_call: NA
cdr3_nt: TGTGCCAGCAGTTACTCTTCAGTAATCCTGTTCACCGGGGAGCTGTTTTTT
cdr3_aa: CASSYSSVILFTGELFF

v_call: TRBV15
clone_size: NA
cdr3_length: 15
j_call: TRBJ1-5
d_call: NA
cdr3_nt: TGTGCCACCAGCAGAGATCCGTCAGGGGCCCAGCCCCAGCATTTT
cdr3_aa: CATSRDPSGAQPQHF

v_call: TRBV6-2/TRBV6-3
clone_size: NA
cdr3_length: 14
j_call: TRBJ1-1
d_call: NA
cdr3_nt: TGTGCCAGCAGTTACATCAGTGCGAACACTGAAGCTTTCTTT
cdr3_aa: CASSYISANTEAFF

v_call: TRBV5-1
clone_size: NA
cdr3_length: 14
j_call: TRBJ1-5
d_call: TRBD1
cdr3_nt: TGCGCCAGCAGCTTGAGGACAGGCGATCAGCCCCAGCATTTT
cdr3_aa: CASSLRTGDQPQHF

v_call: TRBV27
clone_size: NA
cdr3_length: 15
j_call: TRBJ1-2
d_call: NA
cdr3_nt: TGTGCCAGCAGTTCGAAGGGGGTAGGGGGCTATGGCTACACCTTC
cdr3_aa: CASSSKGVGGYGYTF

v_call: TRBV2
clone_size: NA
cdr3_length: 15
j_call: TRBJ2-1
d_call: TRBD1
cdr3_nt: TGTGCCAGCAGTGAAGGGCAGGGGGCTTGGGATGAGCAGTTCTTC
cdr3_aa: CASSEGQGAWDEQFF

v_call: TRBV28
clone_size: NA
cdr3_length: 14
j_call: TRBJ2-1
d_call: TRBD1
cdr3_nt: TGTGCCAGCCGGGACAGGGGAGAGAACAATGAGCAGTTCTTC
cdr3_aa: CASRDRGENNEQFF

v_call: TRBV2
clone_size: NA
cdr3_length: 15
j_call: TRBJ1-5
d_call: NA
cdr3_nt: TGTGCCAGCAGTGCCCAGGGGAGTTCGGATCAGCCCCAGCATTTT
cdr3_aa: CASSAQGSSDQPQHF

v_call: TRBV5-4
clone_size: few
cdr3_length: 14
j_call: TRBJ1-4
d_call: NA
cdr3_nt: TGTGCCAGCAGCCCCGGGTTAACTAATGAAAAACTGTTTTTT
cdr3_aa: CASSPGLTNEKLFF

v_call: TRBV12-3/TRBV12-4
clone_size: once
cdr3_length: 12
j_call: TRBJ2-2
d_call: NA
cdr3_nt: TGTGCCAGCAGCACAGGTACAAGGGAGCTGTTTTTT
cdr3_aa: CASSTGTRELFF

v_call: TRBV12-3/TRBV12-4
clone_size: NA
cdr3_length: 13
j_call: TRBJ2-1
d_call: NA
cdr3_nt: TGTGCCAGCAGTATCGAGATGTTCGATGAGCAGTTCTTC
cdr3_aa: CASSIEMFDEQFF

v_call: TRBV19
clone_size: NA
cdr3_length: 15
j_call: TRBJ1-5
d_call: TRBD1
cdr3_nt: TGTGCCAGTACGACTTCAGGGGGCGGCAATCAGCCCCAGCATTTT
cdr3_aa: CASTTSGGGNQPQHF

v_call: TRBV19
clone_size: NA
cdr3_length: 17
j_call: TRBJ2-3
d_call: TRBD2
cdr3_nt: TGTGCCAGTAGTATCGGGACTAGCGGTATAAACACAGATACGCAGTATTTT
cdr3_aa: CASSIGTSGINTDTQYF

v_call: TRBV19
clone_size: NA
cdr3_length: 19
j_call: TRBJ2-7
d_call: TRBD2
cdr3_nt: TGTGCCAGTAGTGTACCTCCGGGACTAGCGGGGGGGGACTCCTACGAGCAGTACTTC
cdr3_aa: CASSVPPGLAGGDSYEQYF

v_call: TRBV5-4
clone_size: NA
cdr3_length: 13
j_call: TRBJ1-3
d_call: NA
cdr3_nt: TGTGCCAGCAGCTTGCAGCGGGGAAACACCATATATTTT
cdr3_aa: CASSLQRGNTIYF

v_call: TRBV3-1/TRBV3-2
clone_size: NA
cdr3_length: 18
j_call: TRBJ2-7
d_call: TRBD2
cdr3_nt: TGTGCCAGCAGCCAAGCCTTCGGGACTAGCGGGGTAGCCTACGAGCAGTACTTC
cdr3_aa: CASSQAFGTSGVAYEQYF

v_call: TRBV19
clone_size: NA
cdr3_length: 13
j_call: TRBJ1-5
d_call: NA
cdr3_nt: TGTGCCAGTAGTATCAGTGAACGTCAGCCCCAGCATTTT
cdr3_aa: CASSISERQPQHF

v_call: TRBV3-1/TRBV3-2
clone_size: NA
cdr3_length: 18
j_call: TRBJ1-3
d_call: TRBD1
cdr3_nt: TGTGCCAGCAGCCCCTCAGGACCGGGACAGGGGGCTGGAAACACCATATATTTT
cdr3_aa: CASSPSGPGQGAGNTIYF

v_call: TRBV1
clone_size: NA
cdr3_length: 12
j_call: TRBJ2-5
d_call: NA
cdr3_nt: TGCACCAGCAAATCTAGCGACGAGACCCAGTACTTC
cdr3_aa: CTSKSSDETQYF

v_call: TRBV9
clone_size: few
cdr3_length: 13
j_call: TRBJ1-2
d_call: TRBD1
cdr3_nt: TGTGCCAGCAGCTCCGGACAGGGCGATGGCTACACCTTC
cdr3_aa: CASSSGQGDGYTF

v_call: TRBV10-3
clone_size: NA
cdr3_length: 14
j_call: TRBJ2-5
d_call: TRBD2
cdr3_nt: TGTGCCACAGGACTAGCGGGGGCCGAAGAGACCCAGTACTTC
cdr3_aa: CATGLAGAEETQYF

v_call: TRBV18
clone_size: NA
cdr3_length: 16
j_call: TRBJ1-6
d_call: NA
cdr3_nt: TGTGCCAGCTCACCATTCGAAGGAGTCGGGGATTCACCCCTCCACTTT
cdr3_aa: CASSPFEGVGDSPLHF

v_call: TRBV6-2/TRBV6-3
clone_size: NA
cdr3_length: 14
j_call: TRBJ1-1
d_call: TRBD1
cdr3_nt: TGTGCCAGCAGCGGGACAGGAGAGAACACTGAAGCTTTCTTT
cdr3_aa: CASSGTGENTEAFF

v_call: TRBV6-2/TRBV6-3
clone_size: NA
cdr3_length: 14
j_call: TRBJ1-5
d_call: NA
cdr3_nt: TGTGCCAGCAGTTACTCGAGGGAAAGTGAGCCCCAGCATTTT
cdr3_aa: CASSYSRESEPQHF

v_call: TRBV9
clone_size: NA
cdr3_length: 16
j_call: TRBJ2-2
d_call: TRBD1
cdr3_nt: TGTGCCAGCAGCGTAGGACAGGGGGCGCGGACCGGGGAGCTGTTTTTT
cdr3_aa: CASSVGQGARTGELFF

v_call: TRBV18
clone_size: NA
cdr3_length: 12
j_call: TRBJ1-6
d_call: NA
cdr3_nt: TGTGCCAGCTCACCCGATAGATCACCCCTCCACTTT
cdr3_aa: CASSPDRSPLHF

v_call: TRBV6-4
clone_size: NA
cdr3_length: 14
j_call: TRBJ2-2
d_call: TRBD2
cdr3_nt: TGTGCCAGCAGTACGGGGGGGGCTGCCGGGGAGCTGTTTTTT
cdr3_aa: CASSTGGAAGELFF

v_call: TRBV7-8
clone_size: NA
cdr3_length: 16
j_call: TRBJ2-6
d_call: NA
cdr3_nt: TGTGCCAGCAGCTTAGGAGGCTACTCTGGGGCCAACGTCCTGACTTTC
cdr3_aa: CASSLGGYSGANVLTF

v_call: TRBV2
clone_size: NA
cdr3_length: 14
j_call: TRBJ1-5
d_call: TRBD1
cdr3_nt: TGTGCCAGCAGCCCCGACAGGGGATTTCAGCCCCAGCATTTT
cdr3_aa: CASSPDRGFQPQHF

v_call: TRBV9
clone_size: NA
cdr3_length: 16
j_call: TRBJ1-2
d_call: NA
cdr3_nt: TGTGCCAGCAGCGAGGGGGTTGGGGCAGAAGTCTATGGCTACACCTTC
cdr3_aa: CASSEGVGAEVYGYTF

v_call: TRBV5-6
clone_size: NA
cdr3_length: 16
j_call: TRBJ2-4
d_call: TRBD1
cdr3_nt: TGTGCCAGCAGCCCGGGGGGTTGGGACAGGGACCACCCGCGGTACTTC
cdr3_aa: CASSPGGWDRDHPRYF

v_call: TRBV3-1/TRBV3-2
clone_size: NA
cdr3_length: 16
j_call: TRBJ2-5
d_call: TRBD2
cdr3_nt: TGTGCCAGCAGCCAAGAGCCTAGCGGGGGTGGGAAGACCCAGTACTTC
cdr3_aa: CASSQEPSGGGKTQYF

v_call: TRBV28
clone_size: NA
cdr3_length: 13
j_call: TRBJ1-1
d_call: NA
cdr3_nt: TGTGCCAGCAGTTTAACGGACCCGGGGGGGGCTTTCTTT
cdr3_aa: CASSLTDPGGAFF

v_call: TRBV4-3
clone_size: NA
cdr3_length: 16
j_call: TRBJ2-2
d_call: NA
cdr3_nt: TGCGCCAGCAGCCAAGAGGCAGGCAGGAACACCGGGGAGCTGTTTTTT
cdr3_aa: CASSQEAGRNTGELFF

v_call: TRBV27
clone_size: few
cdr3_length: 17
j_call: TRBJ1-5
d_call: NA
cdr3_nt: TGTGCCAGCAGTTTATCCGGCGGTTGGAATAGCAATCAGCCCCAGCATTTT
cdr3_aa: CASSLSGGWNSNQPQHF

v_call: TRBV5-4
clone_size: NA
cdr3_length: 15
j_call: TRBJ2-3
d_call: TRBD2
cdr3_nt: TGTGCCAGCAGCCAGACTAGCGGTAGCACAGATACGCAGTATTTT
cdr3_aa: CASSQTSGSTDTQYF

v_call: TRBV11-3
clone_size: NA
cdr3_length: 14
j_call: TRBJ2-3
d_call: NA
cdr3_nt: TGTGCCAGCAGCTCAAAGGACACCCCGGACACGCAGTATTTT
cdr3_aa: CASSSKDTPDTQYF

v_call: TRBV15
clone_size: NA
cdr3_length: 15
j_call: TRBJ1-6
d_call: NA
cdr3_nt: TGTGCCACCAGACAGGAGAACTCCTATAATTCACCCCTCCACTTT
cdr3_aa: CATRQENSYNSPLHF

v_call: TRBV7-9
clone_size: NA
cdr3_length: 13
j_call: TRBJ1-2
d_call: TRBD1
cdr3_nt: TGTGCCAGCAGCTTAGGGACAGGGGTTGGCTACACCTTC
cdr3_aa: CASSLGTGVGYTF

v_call: TRBV12-3/TRBV12-4
clone_size: once
cdr3_length: 12
j_call: TRBJ1-5
d_call: TRBD1
cdr3_nt: TGTGCCAGCAGTTCACAGGGGGAGCCCCAGCATTTT
cdr3_aa: CASSSQGEPQHF

v_call: TRBV28
clone_size: NA
cdr3_length: 12
j_call: TRBJ1-2
d_call: NA
cdr3_nt: TGTGCCATCTCGTTGGGGACATATGGCTACACCTTC
cdr3_aa: CAISLGTYGYTF

v_call: TRBV9
clone_size: NA
cdr3_length: 15
j_call: TRBJ2-5
d_call: TRBD2
cdr3_nt: TGTGCCAGCAGCGGGGAGGGGATGGGGCAAGAGACCCAGTACTTC
cdr3_aa: CASSGEGMGQETQYF

v_call: TRBV3-1/TRBV3-2
clone_size: NA
cdr3_length: 15
j_call: TRBJ2-1
d_call: TRBD2
cdr3_nt: TGTGCCAGCAGCCAGACAAGCGGGGCCTACAATGAGCAGTTCTTC
cdr3_aa: CASSQTSGAYNEQFF

v_call: TRBV19
clone_size: NA
cdr3_length: 16
j_call: TRBJ2-3
d_call: TRBD2
cdr3_nt: TGTGCCAGTAGTAGAGGCGGGGGGGCCGGGACAGATACGCAGTATTTT
cdr3_aa: CASSRGGGAGTDTQYF

v_call: TRBV2
clone_size: NA
cdr3_length: 16
j_call: TRBJ2-3
d_call: TRBD2
cdr3_nt: TGTGCCAGCAGTTCTAGCGGGGGGGCGAGGACAGATACGCAGTATTTT
cdr3_aa: CASSSSGGARTDTQYF

v_call: TRBV5-6
clone_size: NA
cdr3_length: 18
j_call: TRBJ2-2
d_call: TRBD2
cdr3_nt: TGTGCCAGCAGCTTGGTTACTAGCGGGGGCCTGAGCACCGGGGAGCTGTTTTTT
cdr3_aa: CASSLVTSGGLSTGELFF

v_call: TRBV5-1
clone_size: few
cdr3_length: 15
j_call: TRBJ2-7
d_call: NA
cdr3_nt: TGCGCCAGCAGCTTGGGTCAGGGGCCCTCCTACGAGCAGTACTTC
cdr3_aa: CASSLGQGPSYEQYF

v_call: TRBV9
clone_size: NA
cdr3_length: 14
j_call: TRBJ1-4
d_call: TRBD1
cdr3_nt: TGTGCCAGCAGCGCCGGGACAGATAATGAAAAACTGTTTTTT
cdr3_aa: CASSAGTDNEKLFF

v_call: TRBV14
clone_size: once
cdr3_length: 14
j_call: TRBJ1-2
d_call: NA
cdr3_nt: TGTGCCAGCAGCCAAGGGCAGGGTGTCGGAGGCTACACCTTC
cdr3_aa: CASSQGQGVGGYTF

v_call: TRBV12-3/TRBV12-4
clone_size: NA
cdr3_length: 13
j_call: TRBJ1-2
d_call: NA
cdr3_nt: TGTGCCAGCAGTTTAGCCAGGGAAGGTGGCTACACCTTC
cdr3_aa: CASSLAREGGYTF

v_call: TRBV6-5
clone_size: NA
cdr3_length: 15
j_call: TRBJ2-1
d_call: TRBD1
cdr3_nt: TGTGCCAGCAGTTACAAAGGGGGCAGGTACAATGAGCAGTTCTTC
cdr3_aa: CASSYKGGRYNEQFF

v_call: TRBV30
clone_size: NA
cdr3_length: 13
j_call: TRBJ2-1
d_call: TRBD1
cdr3_nt: TGTGCCTGGAGTAGAGACAGGGACAATGAGCAGTTCTTC
cdr3_aa: CAWSRDRDNEQFF

v_call: TRBV29-1
clone_size: once
cdr3_length: 15
j_call: TRBJ2-3
d_call: TRBD2
cdr3_nt: TGCAGCGTTCCGGGGACTAGCGGGCGGGCAGATACGCAGTATTTT
cdr3_aa: CSVPGTSGRADTQYF

v_call: TRBV10-3
clone_size: NA
cdr3_length: 13
j_call: TRBJ1-5
d_call: NA
cdr3_nt: TGTGCCATCAGTGCAGGGGGCAATCAGCCCCAGCATTTT
cdr3_aa: CAISAGGNQPQHF

v_call: TRBV12-3/TRBV12-4
clone_size: few
cdr3_length: 13
j_call: TRBJ1-4
d_call: NA
cdr3_nt: TGTGCCAGCAGTAGGACCGCGGGGGAAAAACTGTTTTTT
cdr3_aa: CASSRTAGEKLFF